A selection of T cell receptor beta chains follows, all from one sample in a study of patients and donors after allogeneic stem cell transplantation. TCRdb itself ran the RT-PCR reads through MiXCR, one entry per CDR3 protein. In the table there are about 960,000 distinct CDR3 sequences, approximately 19% of which are singletons. The sample comprised blood, either unsorted or a sorted T cell fraction (not recorded which). The source is a human donor who was either an allogeneic HSCT recipient or a stem cell or donor lymphocyte infusion donor (not recorded which). It is not recorded whose cells these are; they may come from a transplant donor. The CDR3 runs from the conserved cysteine through the conserved F or W. A D gene is named only where the DNA matches it firmly. The size of a clone is reported for some rows only, either as once, few or many, or as a class for expanded clones.

V gene: TRBV18
clone size: .
J gene: TRBJ1-4
D gene: TRBD1
CDR3 length: 15
CDR3 DNA: TGTGCCAGCTCACCACCGAGGACAGGGGATGAAAAACTGTTTTTT
CDR3 protein: CASSPPRTGDEKLFF

V gene: TRBV7-7
clone size: few
J gene: TRBJ2-7
D gene: .
CDR3 length: 13
CDR3 DNA: TGTGCCAGCAGCTCGGGGTCACCCTTCGAGCAGTACTTC
CDR3 protein: CASSSGSPFEQYF

V gene: TRBV6-4
clone size: few
J gene: TRBJ2-3
D gene: TRBD1
CDR3 length: 15
CDR3 DNA: TGTGCCAGCAGTCCCGGGACAGAGAACACAGATACGCAGTATTTT
CDR3 protein: CASSPGTENTDTQYF

V gene: TRBV10-2
clone size: .
J gene: TRBJ1-5
D gene: .
CDR3 length: 12
CDR3 DNA: TGCGCCAGCAGTGGCGATCATCAGCCCCAGCATTTT
CDR3 protein: CASSGDHQPQHF

V gene: TRBV3-1
clone size: .
J gene: TRBJ2-3
D gene: TRBD2
CDR3 length: 15
CDR3 DNA: TGTGCCAGCAGCCAGAGGCGGGGGGGCGGAGATACGCAGTATTTT
CDR3 protein: CASSQRRGGGDTQYF

V gene: TRBV24-1
clone size: .
J gene: TRBJ2-1
D gene: .
CDR3 length: 11
CDR3 DNA: TGTGCCACCAGTGTCCGCGGTGAGCAGTTCTTC
CDR3 protein: CATSVRGEQFF

V gene: TRBV20-1
clone size: .
J gene: TRBJ2-1
D gene: .
CDR3 length: 12
CDR3 DNA: TGCAGTGCTAGATTAACCTACAATGAGCAGTTCTTC
CDR3 protein: CSARLTYNEQFF

V gene: TRBV12-3/TRBV12-4
clone size: .
J gene: TRBJ1-2
D gene: .
CDR3 length: 13
CDR3 DNA: TGTGCCATCAGGAGAGGACGGGACTATGGCTACACCTTC
CDR3 protein: CAIRRGRDYGYTF

V gene: TRBV11-1
clone size: .
J gene: TRBJ2-4
D gene: TRBD2
CDR3 length: 18
CDR3 DNA: TGTGCCAACAGCTCGATAGACGGGGGGACCTCCTCCAAAAACATTCAGTACTTC
CDR3 protein: CANSSIDGGTSSKNIQYF

V gene: TRBV7-9
clone size: few
J gene: TRBJ2-2
D gene: .
CDR3 length: 15
CDR3 DNA: TGTGCCAGCAGCGCCAGGTCAAGGGGGGCCGGGGAGCTGTTTTTT
CDR3 protein: CASSARSRGAGELFF

V gene: TRBV5-1
clone size: few
J gene: TRBJ2-5
D gene: .
CDR3 length: 14
CDR3 DNA: TGCGCCAGCAGCTTGGGACTTAAACAAGAGACCCAGTACTTC
CDR3 protein: CASSLGLKQETQYF

V gene: TRBV20-1
clone size: few
J gene: TRBJ2-2
D gene: .
CDR3 length: 14
CDR3 DNA: TGCAGTAGACCAGGGCCACCTCACACCGGGGAGCTGTTTTTT
CDR3 protein: CSRPGPPHTGELFF

V gene: TRBV12-3/TRBV12-4
clone size: .
J gene: TRBJ2-2
D gene: .
CDR3 length: 15
CDR3 DNA: TGTGCCAGCAGACCCTTGGTGAGGGAAACCGGGGAGCTGTTTTTT
CDR3 protein: CASRPLVRETGELFF

V gene: TRBV6-5
clone size: .
J gene: TRBJ2-1
D gene: TRBD2
CDR3 length: 16
CDR3 DNA: TGTGCCAGCAGTTACTCCCGCGGGGGGTCCTACAATGAGCAGTTCTTC
CDR3 protein: CASSYSRGGSYNEQFF

V gene: TRBV19
clone size: .
J gene: TRBJ1-2
D gene: .
CDR3 length: 14
CDR3 DNA: TGTGCCAGTAACCCTCACCCGGACAGTTATGGCTACACCTTC
CDR3 protein: CASNPHPDSYGYTF

V gene: TRBV5-6
clone size: .
J gene: TRBJ2-6
D gene: .
CDR3 length: 18
CDR3 DNA: TGTGCCAGCAGCTCGAAGATGAGAGGGGACTCTGGGGCCAACGTCCTGACTTTC
CDR3 protein: CASSSKMRGDSGANVLTF

V gene: TRBV4-1
clone size: .
J gene: TRBJ2-5
D gene: .
CDR3 length: 18
CDR3 DNA: TGCGCCAGCAGCCAAGACAGCGGAGGGGGGGGACCCCAAGAGACCCAGTACTTC
CDR3 protein: CASSQDSGGGGPQETQYF

V gene: TRBV12-3/TRBV12-4
clone size: few
J gene: TRBJ1-5
D gene: .
CDR3 length: 14
CDR3 DNA: TGTGCCAGCAGCCTAGGGGACCACCGGCAGCCCCAGCATTTT
CDR3 protein: CASSLGDHRQPQHF

V gene: TRBV7-2
clone size: .
J gene: TRBJ1-6
D gene: .
CDR3 length: 14
CDR3 DNA: TGTGCCAGCAGCTTAGGTGGGACACTCTCACCCCTCCACTTT
CDR3 protein: CASSLGGTLSPLHF

V gene: TRBV5-6
clone size: .
J gene: TRBJ2-2
D gene: TRBD1
CDR3 length: 16
CDR3 DNA: TGTGCCAGCAGCCCCGACAGGGGTTTTAACACCGGGGAGCTGTTTTTT
CDR3 protein: CASSPDRGFNTGELFF

V gene: TRBV29-1
clone size: few
J gene: TRBJ2-7
D gene: .
CDR3 length: 12
CDR3 DNA: TGCAGCGTTGAGGAGGGGGTCTACGAGCAGTACTTC
CDR3 protein: CSVEEGVYEQYF

V gene: TRBV10-3
clone size: .
J gene: TRBJ1-1
D gene: .
CDR3 length: 17
CDR3 DNA: TGTGCCATCAGACCCGGGGGGGTCGGGACCTTGAGGACTGAAGCTTTCTTT
CDR3 protein: CAIRPGGVGTLRTEAFF

V gene: TRBV7-9
clone size: few
J gene: TRBJ2-1
D gene: .
CDR3 length: 10
CDR3 DNA: TGTGCCAGCAGCTTAGTTGAGCAGTTCTTC
CDR3 protein: CASSLVEQFF

V gene: TRBV5-1
clone size: few
J gene: TRBJ2-4
D gene: TRBD2
CDR3 length: 17
CDR3 DNA: TGCGCCAGCAGCTTCCTGACCCGGGGGGTGGCCAAAAACATTCAGTACTTC
CDR3 protein: CASSFLTRGVAKNIQYF

V gene: TRBV12-3/TRBV12-4
clone size: .
J gene: TRBJ2-7
D gene: .
CDR3 length: 13
CDR3 DNA: TGTGCCAGCAGTTGGGACCTCTCCTACGAGCAGTACTTC
CDR3 protein: CASSWDLSYEQYF